One and the same sample provided the 11 T cell receptor beta chains below, sequenced in a study of shared clonotypes between healthy human individuals. Profiled with immunoSEQ multiplex PCR; TCRdb holds only in-frame clones, not every one. The data contain approximately 2.4 million clones, approximately 96% of them seen just once; the ten biggest clones take up around 0.13%. Sequencing was performed on naive CD4+ T cells sorted from blood. Subset described: CD45RA+ positively selected. Source of these receptors: a man between 18 and 29 years old in good health.

V is TRBV2 and J is TRBJ1-4, with D unresolved. Germline V gene lookup returns CDR1 SNHLY and CDR2 FYNNEI. V lost 7 bases and J 0 bases, leaving 12 bases between the germline ends. CDR3 size: 15 residues. CDR3 protein: CASNVGLATNEKLFF. The CDR3, as DNA: TGTGCCAGCAATGTCGGGCTTGCAACTAATGAAAAACTGTTTTTT. The whole variable domain, filled in from reference TRBV2 and TRBJ1-4, reads EPEVTQTPSHQVTQMGQEVILRCVPISNHLYFYWYRQILGQKVEFLVSFYNNEISEKSEIFDDQFSVERPDGSNFTLKIRSTKLEDSAMYFCASNVGLATNEKLFFGSGTQLSVL.

Of note for this clone: This sample includes further DNA sequences coding for the same CDR3. This chain connects TRBV28 to TRBJ1-2; 10 nucleotides line up with TRBD1. Trimming cost V 5 bases and J 8 bases; bases outside gene matches: 5. This CDR3 is 13 amino acids long. Germline V lookup: CDR1 MDHEN, CDR2 SYDVKM. For the CDR3, the DNA is TGTGCCAGCAGTCGACAGGGGGCAGGGGGCTACACCTTC. Amino acids: CASSRQGAGGYTF.

This chain uses TRBV5-1 with TRBJ1-4; D might be TRBD1 (6 bases). Germline CDR1 reads SGHRS; CDR2 reads YFSETQ. The germline V and J ends were trimmed by 3 bases and 8 bases, with 14 bases remaining between them. The CDR3 runs 14 residues. CDR3 sequence reads: CASSSGQREEKLFF. As DNA, the CDR3 is TGCGCCAGCAGCTCCGGACAGCGAGAAGAAAAACTGTTTTTT.

The V gene is TRBV6-5, the J gene TRBJ1-2; no reliable D call. CDR3 length equals 14 residues. Trimming took off 9 bases at V and 2 bases at J, with 16 bases between the two ends. Germline loops: CDR1 MNHEY, CDR2 SVGAGI. CDR3 bases: TGTGCCAGTCGACGGATAACCCTGAACTATGGCTACACCTTC. Encoded protein: CASRRITLNYGYTF.

This sequence joins TRBV6-1 and TRBJ2-2; D gene ambiguous. The CDR3 contains 15 residues. Germline values: CDR1 MNHNS, CDR2 SASEGT. The ends were cut back, 6 bases at V and 0 bases at J, with 11 bases in the middle. CDR3 sequence reads: CASRSALSNTGELFF. In DNA form, the CDR3 reads TGTGCCAGCAGGAGCGCCCTTTCGAACACCGGGGAGCTGTTTTTT.

V is TRBV5-4 and J is TRBJ2-7; TRBD1 matches 9 bases. Germline V CDR1 and CDR2: SGHNT, YYREEE (reference sequence). Germline trimming cut 3 bases from V and 3 bases from J; bases unmatched to any gene: 13. The CDR3 totals 17 residues. CDR3 sequence reads: CASSSNLPGTGNYEQYF. CDR3 nucleotide sequence: TGTGCCAGCAGCTCTAATTTGCCCGGGACAGGGAACTACGAGCAGTACTTC.

In its sample, this clone was seen once. The chain is built from TRBV27 and TRBJ2-7; D may be TRBD1 (5 bases). This CDR3 spans 14 amino acids. From germline, CDR1 is MNHEY and CDR2 SMNVEV (reference sequence). Trimming stripped 3 bases from V and 5 bases from J, with 14 bases between. The CDR3 nucleotides are TGTGCCAGCAGTTTGCAGGTGGGGCCTAACGAGCAGTACTTC. It specifies CASSLQVGPNEQYF.

The chain carries TRBV19 and TRBJ2-3, with D tentatively TRBD2 (6 bases). V was cut by 6 bases and J by 0 bases, with 10 bases left in between. The CDR3 has 14 amino acids. The germline gives CDR1 LNHDA, CDR2 SQIVND (reference sequence). The CDR3 reads CASRSSGSTDTQYF. CDR3 DNA: TGTGCCAGTAGGAGTAGCGGCAGCACAGATACGCAGTATTTT.

This chain links TRBV5-8 with TRBJ2-2; possibly TRBD1 for D (5 bases). V lost 3 bases and J lost 6, with 12 bases in between. Germline loops: CDR1 SGHTS, CDR2 YDEGEE. There are 14 residues in the CDR3. CDR3: CASSSRGSAGELFF. CDR3 DNA sequence: TGTGCCAGCAGCTCTAGGGGATCGGCCGGGGAGCTGTTTTTT.

The CDR3 spells CASRSWNQETQYF. DNA for the CDR3: TGTGCCAGCAGGTCGTGGAACCAAGAGACCCAGTACTTC. The chain couples TRBV2 to TRBJ2-5; D gene uncertain. The CDR3 contains 13 residues. Germline CDR1 reads SNHLY; CDR2 reads FYNNEI. V was shortened by 6 bases and J by 0 bases, with 8 bases between the two germline ends.

The genes are TRBV30 and TRBJ1-6, with D uncertain. V was pared by 5 bases and J by 6 bases, with 8 bases between. This CDR3 spans 12 amino acids. Germline CDR1 and CDR2: GTSNPN and SVGIG (reference sequence). The CDR3 sequence is CAWGLLNSPLHF. In DNA, the CDR3 is TGTGCCTGGGGCCTTCTTAATTCACCCCTCCACTTT.